This entry is about one T cell receptor (beta chain). Its antigen specificity is not known. The germline gene is not matched at one end of the junction; a read error may be the cause. The sample originates from a study of regulatory T cells in long-lasting Graves disease (dated by TCRdb to about 2021). About the study as a whole: Antithyroid drugs had been taken for less than 3 months by newly diagnosed Graves' disease patients. This study used TCR sequencing and RNA sequencing of peripheral blood to compare persistent Graves' disease patients against newly diagnosed Graves' disease patients. A total of around 35 samples underwent TCR sequencing, from roughly 13 patients with persistent Graves' disease and approximately 20 patients with newly diagnosed Graves' disease. The study was conducted in China and was registered as a clinical trial.

The time point label of this sample denotes: newly diagnosed GD, antithyroid drugs for less than 3 months. For both TCR sequencing and RNA sequencing, RNA was extracted from PBMCs using TRIzol. The diagnosis of Graves' disease was made according to American Thyroid Association guidelines. Patients were recruited from an endocrinology department in Xi'an, China. Each patient gave about 8.1 milliliters of peripheral blood, collected in an EDTA anticoagulant tube. PBMCs were isolated by Ficoll Paque Plus density gradient separation without further T cell sorting. An Agilent 2100 Bioanalyzer and agarose gel were used to check RNA quality, and a NanoDrop 2000 was used to measure RNA concentration. CDR3 length: 12 amino acids, cysteine to phenylalanine. The entry retains the CDR3 DNA only, 36 bases that are in frame from base 1. From a lookup of the germline V gene, CDR1 and CDR2 are MDHEN and SYDVKM. Library preparation was by multiplex PCR. TCRdb lists the instrument as Illumina HiSeq 4000. iRepertoire HTBI primers and Arm-PCR amplification of CDR3 regions were used to construct TCR beta libraries. Before sequencing, the PCR products went through gel purification. As for how the authors treated the data: A total of around 66 TRBV and under 15 TRBJ segments were identified across samples and were used for gene usage analysis of CDR3 amino acid clonotypes. Filtered high-quality paired reads were merged into contigs using COPE and FqMerger. BLAST was used to align contigs to IMGT TRBV, TRBD and TRBJ reference genes, with CDR3 defined following IMGT. Any clonotype with a frequency above 0.1% was counted as a highly expanded clone. Shannon entropy was used to measure repertoire diversity, and the Gini coefficient was used to measure V-J evenness. A clonotype found in more than one individual was treated as public. TCRdb ran its own pipeline on the public reads, namely fastp trimming at Q25 and MiXCR clone calling, and kept in-frame beta chains. Every entry covers one CDR3 protein and lists the most common genes and DNA from its rows. None of the V and J calls come from the authors' own analysis; TCRdb made them. This sample has 320,000 or so distinct CDR3 sequences in its table, and 18% of those were observed once. Jointly, the top ten make up 35% to 45% of the sample.

Results the study describes overall, beyond this receptor: Patients with persistent disease shared more public clonotypes (around 3,000) than newly diagnosed patients did (nearly 1,000). TRBV28, TRBJ1-2 and TRBJ2-5 were preferentially used in persistent disease, while TRBV20-1 and TRBJ2-1 were favored in newly diagnosed disease. Compared with newly diagnosed patients, persistent Graves' disease patients had lower TCR Shannon entropy and fewer highly expanded clones, which suggests clonal expansion. Peripheral blood alone was examined, since thyroid tissue, which constituted the primary lesion, could not be accessed. Sequencing and analysis were limited to the TCR beta chain. As a limitation, the authors acknowledged that the small sample size may reduce accuracy.

Here the chain combines TRBV28 and TRBJ2-7, with the identity of the D gene unclear. This receptor was obtained from a female donor with Graves disease. The sequences come from peripheral blood mononuclear cells (PBMCs), collected at new diagnosis, from a patient treated with antithyroid drugs. Here is the DNA: TGTGTCAGCAGTTTGGTGGTCTACGAGCAGTACTTC. Translated, this gives CVSSLVVYEQYF.